One sample yielded the 12 T cell receptor beta chains listed below, sequenced in a study of cytomegalovirus exposure and HLA in healthy donors. With 60 Vbeta and 13 Jbeta primers, the PCR was carried out. Profiling relied on immunoSEQ multiplex PCR, and the TCRdb table lists in-frame clones only, not all of them. The sample holds more than 100,000 clones, around 66% seen once. The sequencing input was PBMCs. These receptors were obtained from a woman in her forties in good health and CMV-seropositive.

By frequency in the sample, this clone is medium-sized. The rearrangement joins TRBV7-9 to TRBJ2-3, with D possibly TRBD2 on 6 matching bases. This CDR3 has 12 amino acids. CDR1 SEHNR and CDR2 FQNEAQ come from the germline V gene (reference sequence). Trimming removed 7 bases from V and 6 bases from J, with 11 bases in between. This CDR3 reads CASKWEADTQYF. The CDR3 coding sequence is TGTGCCAGCAAATGGGAGGCGGATACGCAGTATTTT.

Details on this clone: Other DNA sequences from this sample encode an identical CDR3 as well. The gene calls are TRBV9 and TRBJ2-3, with TRBD2 matching 9 bases. After removal of 0 bases from V and 5 bases from J, the junction contained 4 bases not matched to a gene. CDR3 length: 15 residues. Germline CDR1 SGDLS, CDR2 YYNGEE. The CDR3 region is CASSVGGTSLDTQYF. The DNA for the CDR3 is TGTGCCAGCAGCGTAGGAGGGACTAGCTTAGATACGCAGTATTTT.

The gene calls are TRBV27 and TRBJ2-3; 7 nucleotides align to TRBD1. This CDR3 is built from 14 residues. Per germline, CDR1 MNHEY and CDR2 SMNVEV (reference sequence). Unmatched junction bases numbered 7, after V lost 3 bases and J lost 7 bases. CDR3 coding DNA: TGTGCCAGCAGTTTGACAGGGTTCTTAAATACGCAGTATTTT. It codes for CASSLTGFLNTQYF.

This sequence joins TRBV28 and TRBJ2-6; unclear D gene. The CDR3 length is 13 residues. V was shortened by 8 bases and J by 0 bases, with 5 bases between the two germline ends. The germline V gene has CDR1 MDHEN and CDR2 SYDVKM. CDR3 residues: CASAYSGANVLTF. CDR3 in DNA: TGTGCCAGCGCCTACTCTGGGGCCAACGTCCTGACTTTC.

The genes are TRBV19 and TRBJ1-6; tentative D call: TRBD1 (6 bases). V was clipped by 7 bases and J by 7 bases, with 17 bases between them. Germline CDR1 and CDR2: LNHDA and SQIVND (reference sequence). CDR3 length equals 15 residues. Here the CDR3 DNA reads TGTGCCAGTATGGAAGTCGGACAGCCGAATTCACCCCTCCACTTT. This sequence encodes CASMEVGQPNSPLHF.

J is TRBJ2-3 and V is TRBV2; 16 positions agree with TRBD2. V dropped 8 bases and J dropped 6; count of bases not matched to a gene: 5. Per the germline V gene, CDR1 is SNHLY and CDR2 is FYNNEI. The CDR3 totals 15 residues. The CDR3 coding sequence is TGTGCCAGCTGGGGACTAGCGGGGGGGTCGGATACGCAGTATTTT. Translation gives CASWGLAGGSDTQYF.

The chain employs TRBV14 and TRBJ2-6, with a possible D match to TRBD2 (6 bases). CDR3 length equals 16 residues. Trimming took 3 bases from V and 1 from J, leaving 10 bases between them. CDR1 and CDR2 (germline): SGHDN, FVKESK. The CDR3 loop is CASSHDLASGANVLTF. The CDR3 nucleotides are TGTGCCAGCAGCCATGACCTAGCGTCTGGGGCCAACGTCCTGACTTTC. Supplemented by reference TRBV14 and TRBJ2-6, the full variable domain reads EAGVTQFPSHSVIEKGQTVTLRCDPISGHDNLYWYRRVMGKEIKFLLHFVKESKQDESGMPNNRFLAERTGGTYSTLKVQPAELEDSGVYFCASSHDLASGANVLTFGAGSRLTVL.

This clone was detected a few times. This chain connects TRBV2 to TRBJ1-6, with D tentatively TRBD1 (5 bases). Germline V CDR1 and CDR2: SNHLY, FYNNEI. Trimming pared 5 bases from V and 7 bases from J, leaving 12 bases between. The CDR3 spans 14 residues. CDR3 nucleotides: TGTGCCAGCAGTTCTGAACAGGTCAATTCACCCCTCCACTTT. It encodes CASSSEQVNSPLHF.

This clone was counted only a few times. The chain carries TRBV7-9 and TRBJ2-7, with 10 bases identical to TRBD2. The CDR3 consists of 17 residues. CDR1 SEHNR and CDR2 FQNEAQ come from the germline V gene (reference sequence). The J segment lost 5 bases and the V segment lost 5 bases, leaving 15 bases of the junction unmatched. CDR3: CASSAITMVAGGNEQYF. As DNA, the CDR3 is TGTGCCAGCAGCGCGATAACCATGGTAGCGGGAGGAAACGAGCAGTACTTC.

The gene calls are TRBV5-8 and TRBJ2-6, with unresolved D. The CDR3 has 19 residues. CDR1 and CDR2 from the germline V gene are SGHTS and YDEGEE. Trimming pared 9 bases from V and 0 bases from J, leaving 25 bases between. The DNA of the CDR3 is TGTGCCACTCCGGTGGGTACAGCCGTCGCTCTCTCTGGGGCCAACGTCCTGACTTTC. Its translation is CATPVGTAVALSGANVLTF.

V usage is TRBV18 and J usage is TRBJ2-1, with 9 bases aligning to TRBD2. The CDR3 has 14 amino acids. V lost 2 bases to trimming and J lost 7 bases; unmatched junction nucleotides: 3. CDR1 and CDR2 (germline): KGHSH, LQKENI. The CDR3 here is CASSPATSGNEQFF. CDR3 nucleotide sequence: TGTGCCAGCTCACCAGCTACTAGCGGGAATGAGCAGTTCTTC.

The sample holds a few counts of this clone. The chain couples TRBV25-1 to TRBJ2-7; D is possibly TRBD2 (5 bases). CDR3 length: 12 amino acids. The germline CDR1 and CDR2 sequences are MGHDK and SYGVNS. Trimming removed 7 bases at V and 4 bases at J, with 11 bases between. CDR3 in amino acids: CASNGGGYEQYF. The CDR3 region has the DNA TGTGCCAGCAACGGAGGAGGTTACGAGCAGTACTTC.